In this sample, the clone carrying this T cell receptor (beta chain) turned up a few times. What it binds is not known. This sample stems from a study of radiotherapy plus CTLA-4 blockade in lung cancer. About the research overall: 15% to 20% of enrolled patients responded objectively, and about 30% had disease control.

Whole-study results and caveats: Subsequent to radiotherapy plus ipilimumab, tumor-derived TCR clones underwent expansion in blood. The authors reported that early blood T cell clone dynamics, with interferon-beta, best predicted response.

CTLA-4 blockade with ipilimumab, together with focal radiation, was given to patients with chemo-refractory metastatic non-small-cell lung cancer. Trimming took 4 bases from V and 3 from J, leaving 15 bases between them. The CDR3 sequence is 15 residues long. Per germline, CDR1 MDHEN and CDR2 SYDVKM. Data came from immunoSEQ multiplex PCR; TCRdb stores just in-frame clones and leaves some out. The repertoire has about 39,000 clones, 79% of them found once; the top ten carry 20% to 30%. The clonotype was recovered from a human donor with non-small cell lung cancer that progressed on radiotherapy plus ipilimumab. Sequenced here: peripheral blood, sampled from a patient treated with radiotherapy plus ipilimumab. This chain connects TRBV28 to TRBJ1-1; possible D gene TRBD1, 5 bases. The CDR3 DNA reads TGTGCCAGCAGTTCCCCTGGCGGGGGGGACACTGAAGCTTTCTTT. It codes for CASSSPGGGDTEAFF.